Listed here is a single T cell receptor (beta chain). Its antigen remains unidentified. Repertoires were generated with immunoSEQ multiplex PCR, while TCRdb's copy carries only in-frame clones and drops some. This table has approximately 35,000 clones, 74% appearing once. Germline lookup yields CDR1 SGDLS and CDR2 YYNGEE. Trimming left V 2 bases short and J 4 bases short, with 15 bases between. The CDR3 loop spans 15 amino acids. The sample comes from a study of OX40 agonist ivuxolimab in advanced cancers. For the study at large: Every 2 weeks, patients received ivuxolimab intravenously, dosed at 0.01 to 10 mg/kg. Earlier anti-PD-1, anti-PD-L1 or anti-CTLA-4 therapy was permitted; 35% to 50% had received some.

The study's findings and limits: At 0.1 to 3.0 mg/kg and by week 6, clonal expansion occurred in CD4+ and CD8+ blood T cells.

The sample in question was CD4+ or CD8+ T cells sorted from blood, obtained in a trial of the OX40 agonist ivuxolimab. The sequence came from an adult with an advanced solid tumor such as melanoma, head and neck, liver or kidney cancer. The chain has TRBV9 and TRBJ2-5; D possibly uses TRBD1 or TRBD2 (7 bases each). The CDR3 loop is CASSVQQGRGETQYF. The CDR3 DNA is TGTGCCAGCAGCGTTCAACAGGGGAGGGGAGAGACCCAGTACTTC.